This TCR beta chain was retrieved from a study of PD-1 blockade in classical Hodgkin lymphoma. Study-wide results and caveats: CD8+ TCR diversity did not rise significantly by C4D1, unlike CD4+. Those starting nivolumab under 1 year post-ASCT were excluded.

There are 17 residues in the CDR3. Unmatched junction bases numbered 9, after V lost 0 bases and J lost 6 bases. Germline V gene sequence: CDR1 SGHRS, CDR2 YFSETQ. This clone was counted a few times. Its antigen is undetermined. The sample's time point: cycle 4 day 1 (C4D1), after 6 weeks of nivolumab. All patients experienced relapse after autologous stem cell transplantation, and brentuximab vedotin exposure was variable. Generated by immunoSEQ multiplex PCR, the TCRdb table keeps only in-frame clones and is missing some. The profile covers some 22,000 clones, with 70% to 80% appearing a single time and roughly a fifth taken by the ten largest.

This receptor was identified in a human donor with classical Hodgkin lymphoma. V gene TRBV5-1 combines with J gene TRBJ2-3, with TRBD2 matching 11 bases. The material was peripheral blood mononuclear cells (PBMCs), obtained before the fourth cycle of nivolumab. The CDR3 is CASSLGTSGLVGDTQYF. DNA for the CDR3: TGCGCCAGCAGCTTGGGGACTAGCGGGCTAGTCGGGGATACGCAGTATTTT.